This T cell receptor beta chain was retrieved from a study of T cell responses to AZD1222 COVID-19 vaccine. Findings of the study overall: Donors were chiefly white British, with a greater number of females, and clonal diversity was perhaps underestimated. Seropositivity was recorded at baseline in only 6 or 7 AZD1222 recipients. The study reported that nearly half of spike-specific TCRs target unmutated variant regions. Dominant at 160-218 and 743-854, vaccine-associated CD4 TCRs also spanned spike.

A word on this clone: Its target is not known.

Clones were sequenced by immunoSEQ multiplex PCR, and TCRdb holds only the in-frame ones, with some missing. The sample has 170,000 or so clones, 90% seen once. The sample was peripheral blood, taken on day 0 of AZD1222 vaccination. This TCR was recovered from an adult in good health.

CDR3 sequence reads: CASSPPAGGFEAFF. In DNA, the CDR3 is TGTGCCAGCTCACCACCTGCAGGGGGCTTTGAAGCTTTCTTT. The rearrangement joins TRBV18 to TRBJ1-1; 8 nucleotides line up with TRBD1. This CDR3 is 14 amino acids long. CDR1 KGHSH and CDR2 LQKENI come from the germline V gene. Trimming at V came to 0 bases and at J to 7 bases, leaving 4 bases not matched to a gene.